This T cell receptor beta chain appears in the sequencing data of a study of technical replicates of blood from a handful of donors. The V and J ends lost 6 bases and 9 bases respectively, with 15 bases between them. The CDR3 runs to 13 residues. Germline CDR1 SNHLY, CDR2 FYNNEI. Sequencing used immunoSEQ multiplex PCR; TCRdb keeps in-frame clones, though not all of them. The table includes about 74,000 clones, roughly 77% detected once. This chain uses TRBV2 with TRBJ2-1, with a possible D match to TRBD2 (6 bases). The sequencing sample was made of PBMCs. This TCR was sampled from a human donor in good health. Some clones in this sample may be carry-over from other donors' samples. This CDR3 is CASSKTSSGEQFF. For the CDR3, the DNA is TGTGCCAGCAGCAAGACTAGTTCTGGTGAGCAGTTCTTC.